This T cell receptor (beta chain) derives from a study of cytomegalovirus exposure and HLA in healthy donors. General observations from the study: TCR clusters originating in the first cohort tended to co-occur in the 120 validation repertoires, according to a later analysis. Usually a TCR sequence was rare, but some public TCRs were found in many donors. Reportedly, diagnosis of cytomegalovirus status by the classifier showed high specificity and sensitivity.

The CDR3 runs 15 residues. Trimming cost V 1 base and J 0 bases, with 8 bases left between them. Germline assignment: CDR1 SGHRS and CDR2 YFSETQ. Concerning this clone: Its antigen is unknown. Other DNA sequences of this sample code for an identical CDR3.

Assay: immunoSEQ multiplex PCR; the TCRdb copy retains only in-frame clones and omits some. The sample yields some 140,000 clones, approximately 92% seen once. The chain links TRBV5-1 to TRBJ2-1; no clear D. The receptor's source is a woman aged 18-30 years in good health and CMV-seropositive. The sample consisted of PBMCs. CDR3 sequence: CASSLSGSSYNEQFF. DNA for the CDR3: TGCGCCAGCAGCTTGTCGGGTAGCTCCTACAATGAGCAGTTCTTC.